The T cell receptor (beta chain) described here comes from a study of T cells in Graves' hyperthyroidism and ophthalmopathy. About the study: Upon initial diagnosis and before any treatment, peripheral blood was collected.

This clonotype was observed at least ten times. Its antigen is not known. Authors of the study amplified TCR beta CDR3 regions from RNA transcripts. RT-PCR in the first round (using the HTBI primer set) targeted the TCR CDR3. One entry per CDR3 protein results from TCRdb running MiXCR on the multiplex PCR reads. In the table there are around 350,000 distinct CDR3 sequences, 15% of which are singletons. Findings and caveats of the study: Most thyroid clonotypes that were expanded above 0.001 also turned up in blood. Model-based prediction identified ophthalmopathy a median about 6 months prior to its onset.

Trimming removed 5 bases at V and 2 bases at J, with 19 bases between. Looked up from germline, CDR1 is SGHVS and CDR2 is FNYEAQ. The CDR3 is made up of 16 amino acids. V usage is TRBV7-6 and J usage is TRBJ2-7, with a weak D call TRBD2 (5 bases). The sequenced material came from blood. The source is a woman aged 55-75 years with Graves' ophthalmopathy. The CDR3: CASSAGLRTTTYEQYF. The CDR3 bases are TGTGCCAGCAGCGCCGGACTCAGAACCACAACCTACGAGCAGTACTTC.